The 3 T cell receptor beta chains below were found in one sample sequenced in a study of shared clonotypes between healthy human individuals. Assay used: immunoSEQ multiplex PCR; TCRdb lists only in-frame clones, some missing. The sample comprises over a million clones, approximately 98% of which are singletons, and approximately 0.45% rests with the top ten. Sequencing input: naive CD4+ T cells sorted from blood. Stated subset: CD45RA+ positively selected. These receptors were obtained from a man aged 25-45 years in good health.

The chain joins TRBV5-1 to TRBJ1-1; D remains unclear. The V gene lost 3 bases and the J gene lost 1 base, with 13 bases spanning the gap. Germline V gene sequence: CDR1 SGHRS, CDR2 YFSETQ. There are 15 residues in the CDR3. The CDR3 DNA is TGCGCCAGCAGCTCGGAAACAGCGGGGAACACTGAAGCTTTCTTT. Translating it yields CASSSETAGNTEAFF.

The chain joins TRBV28 to TRBJ1-2; no reliable D call. CDR1 and CDR2 (germline): MDHEN, SYDVKM. This CDR3 has 13 residues. Trimming removed 5 bases at V and 4 bases at J, with 11 bases between. CDR3: CASSRPVGYGYTF. For the CDR3, the DNA is TGTGCCAGCAGTCGCCCGGTTGGCTATGGCTACACCTTC.

The V call is TRBV9, the J call TRBJ2-1; 10 nucleotides match TRBD1. The CDR3 loop spans 16 amino acids. In germline, CDR1 is SGDLS, CDR2 YYNGEE. V was pared by 0 bases and J by 9 bases, with 9 bases of the junction left unmatched. DNA of the CDR3: TGTGCCAGCAGCGTAGGCTCCGGGACAGGGGCGAGTGAGCAGTTCTTC. It is translated as CASSVGSGTGASEQFF.